The 20 T cell receptor beta chains reported below all come from one sample, sequenced in a study of blood T cell repertoires in COVID-19. The table came from immunoSEQ multiplex PCR; TCRdb's copy has only in-frame clones and leaves some out. The sample carries around 55,000 clones, around 89% recorded once. Sequencing used peripheral blood. These receptors were obtained from a man between 60 and 75 years old with acute or convalescent COVID-19.

The chain is built from TRBV11-2 and TRBJ2-7; 7 nucleotides line up with TRBD2. The length of the CDR3 is 13 residues. Germline V lookup: CDR1 SGHAT, CDR2 FQNNGV. With 4 bases clipped from V and 7 bases from J, the junction kept 7 bases outside the gene matches. The CDR3 bases are TGTGCCAGCAGCTCGACCCCGGGAGGTGAGCAGTACTTC. It yields the protein CASSSTPGGEQYF. Drawing the rest from reference TRBV11-2 and TRBJ2-7, the complete variable domain is EAGVAQSPRYKIIEKRQSVAFWCNPISGHATLYWYQQILGQGPKLLIQFQNNGVVDDSQLPKDRFSAERLKGVDSTLKIQPAKLEDSAVYLCASSSTPGGEQYFGPGTRLTVT.

V is TRBV10-3 and J is TRBJ2-3, with 8 bases lining up with TRBD2. The J segment lost 4 bases and the V segment lost 4 bases, leaving 4 bases of the junction unmatched. This CDR3 is built from 14 residues. Looked up from germline, CDR1 is ENHRY and CDR2 is SYGVKD. The CDR3 DNA is TGTGCCATCAGTGGAGCGGGAGAGGCAGATACGCAGTATTTT. Its translation is CAISGAGEADTQYF.

The chain carries TRBV9 and TRBJ2-7; perhaps TRBD1 as D (6 bases). The V gene lost 4 bases and the J gene lost 2 bases, with 16 bases spanning the gap. The CDR3 totals 15 residues. Germline V gene lookup returns CDR1 SGDLS and CDR2 YYNGEE. The DNA for the CDR3 is TGTGCCAGCAGCCCCGACATACACAGGGCCTACGAGCAGTACTTC. Protein: CASSPDIHRAYEQYF.

J is TRBJ2-2 and V is TRBV11-3; D is unclear. V lost 2 bases, J lost 7 bases, and 5 bases lay in between. The CDR3 length is 12 residues. Germline CDR1 and CDR2: SGHNT and YENEEA. CDR3: CASSLNIGELFF. CDR3 sequence (DNA): TGTGCCAGCAGCTTAAATATCGGGGAGCTGTTTTTT.

This chain joins TRBV19 and TRBJ2-2, with TRBD2 matching over 9 bases. Germline V lookup: CDR1 LNHDA, CDR2 SQIVND (reference sequence). The V and J ends lost 0 bases and 4 bases, in that order; junction bases with no gene match: 12. The CDR3 is made up of 19 amino acids. CDR3 sequence: CASSIEGPGLALGTGELFF. As DNA, the CDR3 is TGTGCCAGTAGTATAGAGGGGCCGGGACTAGCTTTAGGCACCGGGGAGCTGTTTTTT.

The chain recombines TRBV6-6 with TRBJ1-5, with TRBD1 as a possible D gene (5 bases). Trimming cost V 5 bases and J 2 bases, with 16 bases left between them. There are 16 residues in the CDR3. Germline-derived CDR1 and CDR2 are MNHNY and SVGAGI (reference sequence). CDR3 in amino acids: CASSRGVSEGNQPQHF. CDR3 coding DNA: TGTGCCAGCAGTCGAGGGGTTTCGGAGGGCAATCAGCCCCAGCATTTT.

The chain recombines TRBV7-2 with TRBJ1-2; 7 bases are a match to TRBD1. J was trimmed by 3 bases and V by 0 bases; bases with no gene match: 4. There are 15 residues in the CDR3. Germline V lookup: CDR1 SGHTA, CDR2 FQGNSA. CDR3 bases: TGTGCCAGCAGCTTAGCCTCCGGGACAGACTATGGCTACACCTTC. Encoded protein: CASSLASGTDYGYTF. Complete variable domain (other parts from reference TRBV7-2 and TRBJ1-2): GAGVSQSPSNKVTEKGKDVELRCDPISGHTALYWYRQSLGQGLEFLIYFQGNSAPDKSGLPSDRFSAERTGGSVSTLTIQRTQQEDSAVYLCASSLASGTDYGYTFGSGTRLTVV.

The chain recombines TRBV7-8 with TRBJ1-1; TRBD1 matches 10 bases. The CDR3 extends over 15 amino acids. Trimming cost V 5 bases and J 3 bases; bases outside gene matches: 6. Germline CDR1 and CDR2: SGHVS and FQNEAQ. DNA of the CDR3: TGTGCCAGCAGCCGTTCCGGGACAGGGGACACTGAAGCTTTCTTT. Protein product: CASSRSGTGDTEAFF.

The chain carries TRBV3-1 (or the pseudogene TRBV3-2) and TRBJ2-1, with 7 bases fitting TRBD2. Looked up from germline, CDR1 is LGHDT and CDR2 is YNNKEL (reference sequence). Trimming removed 0 bases from V and 7 bases from J; junction bases left unmatched: 12. The CDR3 has 17 amino acids. CDR3 nucleotide sequence: TGTGCCAGCAGCCAAGATTTGGCTAGCGGAAGTGGGAATGAGCAGTTCTTC. Translating gives CASSQDLASGSGNEQFF.

The chain couples TRBV28 to TRBJ1-2; D gene unclear. Germline CDR1 MDHEN, CDR2 SYDVKM. V was cut by 6 bases and J by 1 base, with 15 bases left in between. This CDR3 is 15 amino acids long. CDR3 DNA sequence: TGTGCCAGCAGCCCTGAGCGGGAGATTAACTATGGCTACACCTTC. Amino acids: CASSPEREINYGYTF.

The rearrangement uses TRBV20-1 and TRBJ2-7; maybe TRBD1 (6 bases). V was trimmed by 3 bases and J by 5 bases, leaving 14 bases between them. Germline loops: CDR1 DFQATT, CDR2 SNEGSKA (reference sequence). The CDR3 sequence is 13 residues long. For the CDR3, the DNA is TGCAGTGCTAGTCTCAGGGGCCAGAACGAGCAGTACTTC. Encoded protein: CSASLRGQNEQYF.

The chain has TRBV12-3 or TRBV12-4 and TRBJ1-3; maybe TRBD1 (6 bases). The V end was cut by 3 bases, the J end by 6 bases, with 9 bases between. The CDR3 is made up of 13 amino acids. This CDR3 is CASSFGGENTIYF. The DNA of the CDR3 is TGTGCCAGCAGTTTTGGGGGCGAAAACACCATATATTTT.

J is TRBJ1-1 and V is TRBV9; 7 bases agree with TRBD1. Germline V lookup: CDR1 SGDLS, CDR2 YYNGEE. The V and J ends lost 4 bases and 5 bases, in that order; junction bases with no gene match: 11. There are 15 residues in the CDR3. This CDR3 reads CASSLEGARGTEAFF. The CDR3, as DNA: TGTGCCAGCAGCCTAGAGGGGGCCCGAGGAACTGAAGCTTTCTTT.

This clone was seen only a few times. The J gene is TRBJ1-1, the V gene TRBV7-8, with 7 nucleotides matching TRBD1. V shed 3 bases and J 11 bases; nucleotides not matched to a gene: 9. The CDR3 runs 13 residues. CDR1 is SGHVS, CDR2 FQNEAQ, per germline. This chain's CDR3 is CASSFEPTGTAFF. The CDR3 DNA reads as TGTGCCAGCAGCTTTGAGCCGACAGGGACCGCTTTCTTT.

This chain links TRBV9 with TRBJ2-5; D possibly corresponds to TRBD2 (6 bases). Germline V gene data show CDR1 as SGDLS and CDR2 as YYNGEE. The ends were cut back, 0 bases at V and 5 bases at J, with 11 bases in the middle. The CDR3 is 14 residues long. CDR3 sequence reads: CASSVGRLAETQYF. The CDR3 nucleotides are TGTGCCAGCAGCGTAGGGCGGCTAGCGGAGACCCAGTACTTC. Using reference TRBV9 and TRBJ2-5 for the parts outside the CDR3, the full variable domain is DSGVTQTPKHLITATGQRVTLRCSPRSGDLSVYWYQQSLDQGLQFLIQYYNGEERAKGNILERFSAQQFPDLHSELNLSSLELGDSALYFCASSVGRLAETQYFGPGTRLLVL.

The genes are TRBV3-1 (or the pseudogene TRBV3-2) and TRBJ1-1; a possible D gene is TRBD1 (6 bases). Germline CDR1 LGHDT, CDR2 YNNKEL (reference sequence). The CDR3 has 15 residues. Deletions cut 0 bases from V and 0 bases from J, with 8 bases between. The CDR3, as DNA: TGTGCCAGCAGCCAAGATCAGGGGATGAACACTGAAGCTTTCTTT. Its protein product is CASSQDQGMNTEAFF.

This clone was seen only once. The V call is TRBV7-6, the J call TRBJ2-7; 8 nucleotides match TRBD2. Per germline, CDR1 SGHVS and CDR2 FNYEAQ. The CDR3 covers 15 residues. V was pared by 1 base and J by 6 bases, with 8 bases of the junction left unmatched. For the CDR3, the DNA is TGTGCCAGCAGCTTAGTCGCGGGAGGTACGGGCGAGCAGTACTTC. This sequence encodes CASSLVAGGTGEQYF.

This clone was picked up a small number of times. The chain combines TRBV7-9 with TRBJ2-1; TRBD1 is a possible D gene (6 bases). Germline V CDR1 and CDR2: SEHNR, FQNEAQ (reference sequence). The CDR3 is made up of 15 amino acids. The V and J ends lost 2 bases and 2 bases respectively, with 10 bases between them. As DNA, the CDR3 is TGTGCCAGCAGCTTAAGACAGGCACCCTACAATGAGCAGTTCTTC. Translated: CASSLRQAPYNEQFF.

The CDR3 DNA follows: TGTGCCAGCAGCTCCACCGAAGCAGGGTTCGGGGAGCTGTTTTTT. Translated: CASSSTEAGFGELFF. The chain recombines TRBV7-9 with TRBJ2-2; TRBD1 is a possible D gene (5 bases). Germline values: CDR1 SEHNR, CDR2 FQNEAQ (reference sequence). This CDR3 comprises 15 residues. The germline V and J ends were trimmed by 4 bases and 7 bases, with 16 bases remaining between them.

This clone has only one observation. The V and J genes are TRBV7-2 and TRBJ2-7; 8 bases fit TRBD1. CDR1 is SGHTA, CDR2 FQGNSA, per germline. The V and J ends lost 5 bases and 2 bases, in that order; junction bases with no gene match: 5. The CDR3 runs to 14 residues. This CDR3 is CASSNRQGTYEQYF. CDR3 DNA: TGTGCCAGCAGCAACCGACAGGGGACCTACGAGCAGTACTTC.